Below, one TCR beta chain is given with its context. Its antigen is undetermined. V lost 5 bases to trimming and J lost 8 bases; unmatched junction nucleotides: 5. This CDR3 comprises 12 residues. Per the germline V gene, CDR1 is SNHLY and CDR2 is FYNNEI. MiXCR, applied by TCRdb to the PCR reads, yields one record per CDR3 protein. The sample records around 470,000 distinct CDR3 sequences, roughly 23% being singletons. Construction of naive CD8 libraries employed about 19,000 to 1,000,000 sorted cells together with 10%, 30% or 50% RNA. In the sort, naive CD8 T cells were defined as CD8+CD4-CCR7+CD45RA+. This sample is drawn from a study of molecular identifiers for immune sequencing clone quantification. Regarding the study as a whole: Shared barcodes on identical TCR molecules could underestimate the sizes of highly expanded clones.

The V and J genes are TRBV2 and TRBJ1-2; 7 nucleotides line up with TRBD1. The origin of this receptor is a human donor in good health. Some libraries in this study had Jurkat cell RNA spiked in. The sample taken for sequencing was naive CD8+ T cells from blood, with Jurkat cell RNA spiked in. Noted subset: FACS-sorted CD8+CD4-CCR7+CD45RA+ naive T cells. CDR3 DNA sequence: TGTGCCAGCAGTAGGGCACAGGGGGGCTACACCTTC. Amino acids: CASSRAQGGYTF. Based on the CDR3 plus reference TRBV2 and TRBJ1-2, the full variable domain is EPEVTQTPSHQVTQMGQEVILRCVPISNHLYFYWYRQILGQKVEFLVSFYNNEISEKSEIFDDQFSVERPDGSNFTLKIRSTKLEDSAMYFCASSRAQGGYTFGSGTRLTVV.